Below, 31 T cell receptor beta chains from the same sample are listed, as sequenced in a study of blood T cell repertoires in COVID-19. Libraries were prepared by immunoSEQ multiplex PCR; TCRdb keeps only in-frame clonotypes and omits some of them. The sample lists about 150,000 clones; around 84% were seen once. Sequencing input: PBMCs or T cells enriched from blood (not recorded which). These receptor sequences come from a middle-aged man who had recovered from COVID-19.

V usage is TRBV18 and J usage is TRBJ2-7; tentative D call: TRBD1 (6 bases). Germline CDR1 reads KGHSH; CDR2 reads LQKENI. The V end was cut by 6 bases, the J end by 5 bases, with 14 bases between. The CDR3 spans 13 residues. The CDR3 reads CASSLTGTNEQYF. The CDR3 region has the DNA TGTGCCAGCTCCCTCACAGGGACCAACGAGCAGTACTTC.

This clone was found a few times. V gene TRBV5-6 combines with J gene TRBJ2-2; tentative D call: TRBD2 (5 bases). Germline assignment: CDR1 SGHDT and CDR2 YYEEEE. The CDR3 is made up of 13 amino acids. Trimming removed 4 bases at V and 7 bases at J, with 11 bases between. The chain's CDR3 is CASSRARGGELFF. The CDR3 DNA sequence: TGTGCCAGCAGCCGCGCCCGGGGCGGGGAGCTGTTTTTT.

This chain links TRBV2 with TRBJ2-7, with D perhaps TRBD2 (8 bases). Germline V gives CDR1 SNHLY, CDR2 FYNNEI. V was shortened by 8 bases and J by 9 bases, with 29 bases between the two germline ends. This CDR3 spans 16 amino acids. The CDR3 coding sequence is TGTGCCAGCGGGGGGGACAGACCGGGACTAGGACCATGGCAGTACTTC. Residues: CASGGDRPGLGPWQYF.

This clone was seen a handful of times. J is TRBJ2-2 and V is TRBV19; a possible D gene is TRBD2 (5 bases). The length of the CDR3 is 16 residues. V lost 5 bases and J lost 0, with 13 bases in between. The germline V gene encodes CDR1 LNHDA and CDR2 SQIVND (reference sequence). The DNA of the CDR3 is TGTGCCAGTAGTGCCGTCCGGGATTCGAACACCGGGGAGCTGTTTTTT. Translated, it gives CASSAVRDSNTGELFF. The complete variable domain, with remaining parts taken from reference TRBV19 and TRBJ2-2, reads DGGITQSPKYLFRKEGQNVTLSCEQNLNHDAMYWYRQDPGQGLRLIYYSQIVNDFQKGDIAEGYSVSREKKESFPLTVTSAQKNPTAFYLCASSAVRDSNTGELFFGEGSRLTVL.

This clone was picked up a small number of times. V and J are TRBV7-8 and TRBJ1-2; D uncertain. The CDR3 is 13 amino acids. V lost 2 bases, J lost 4 bases, and 8 bases lay in between. The germline CDR1 and CDR2 sequences are SGHVS and FQNEAQ. The CDR3 DNA reads as TGTGCCAGCAGCTTATTTGAGGGCTATGGCTACACCTTC. The encoded protein is CASSLFEGYGYTF.

V usage is TRBV29-1 and J usage is TRBJ2-6; the D is unclear. Germline V gene lookup returns CDR1 SQVTM and CDR2 ANQGSEA. Trimming took off 7 bases at V and 2 bases at J, with 6 bases between the two ends. The CDR3 runs 12 residues. DNA of the CDR3: TGCAGCGCCTCTACTGGGGCCAACGTCCTGACTTTC. Residues: CSASTGANVLTF.

The sample holds many counts of this clone. The chain links TRBV6-6 to TRBJ1-1; D call uncertain. The CDR3 totals 11 residues. Trimming removed 2 bases from V and 7 bases from J, with 5 bases in between. In germline, CDR1 is MNHNY, CDR2 SVGAGI (reference sequence). The CDR3 bases are TGTGCCAGCAGTTACGTCAGTGAAGCTTTCTTT. Residues: CASSYVSEAFF.

DNA for the CDR3: TGTGCCAGCAGCGTCTCGTTAGACAGGACTGGGGCCAACGTCCTGACTTTC. It translates to CASSVSLDRTGANVLTF. The chain couples TRBV9 to TRBJ2-6, with D possibly TRBD1 on 6 matching bases. Trimming left V 2 bases short and J 2 bases short, with 14 bases between. In germline, CDR1 is SGDLS, CDR2 YYNGEE. The CDR3 runs 17 residues.

The chain links TRBV5-1 to TRBJ2-7; 8 bases map to TRBD1. This CDR3 region has 13 residues. CDR1 SGHRS and CDR2 YFSETQ come from the germline V gene. With 6 bases clipped from V and 4 bases from J, the junction kept 6 bases outside the gene matches. CDR3 sequence (DNA): TGCGCCAGCACGGAGACAGGGGTATACGAGCAGTACTTC. This sequence encodes CASTETGVYEQYF.

This clone came up once. The genes are TRBV4-2 and TRBJ1-5; 8 nucleotides match TRBD1. Germline V gene lookup returns CDR1 LGHNA and CDR2 YNFKEQ. V gave up 1 base and J gave up 4 bases; unmatched junction bases: 6. The CDR3 totals 16 residues. The CDR3 region has the DNA TGTGCCAGCAGCCAAGCTCAGGGGGCGCGGAATCAGCCCCAGCATTTT. This encodes CASSQAQGARNQPQHF.

The CDR3 DNA follows: TGTGCCAGCAGCGCACCATCACTAGCACACACCGGGGAGCTGTTTTTT. Protein sequence: CASSAPSLAHTGELFF. V is TRBV9 and J is TRBJ2-2, with D perhaps matching TRBD2 (6 bases). The CDR3 loop spans 16 amino acids. V lost 3 bases, J lost 3 bases, and 15 bases lay in between. The germline gives CDR1 SGDLS, CDR2 YYNGEE. The full variable domain, with the rest looked up from reference TRBV9 and TRBJ2-2, is DSGVTQTPKHLITATGQRVTLRCSPRSGDLSVYWYQQSLDQGLQFLIQYYNGEERAKGNILERFSAQQFPDLHSELNLSSLELGDSALYFCASSAPSLAHTGELFFGEGSRLTVL.

V and J are TRBV19 and TRBJ2-7, with 9 bases fitting TRBD1. The CDR3 covers 15 residues. The junction had 9 bases not matched to a gene; V was cut back by 7 bases and J by 2 bases. Germline V gene data show CDR1 as LNHDA and CDR2 as SQIVND (reference sequence). The CDR3 loop is CASTSGTGSTYEQYF. CDR3 nucleotide sequence: TGTGCCAGTACCTCCGGGACAGGGAGCACCTACGAGCAGTACTTC.

The V call is TRBV9, the J call TRBJ2-5, with TRBD2 identical over 8 bases. The V and J ends lost 0 bases and 2 bases, in that order; junction bases with no gene match: 6. This CDR3 is 16 amino acids long. In germline, CDR1 is SGDLS, CDR2 YYNGEE. Here the CDR3 DNA reads TGTGCCAGCAGCGTAGGGACGGGGGGGCGACAAGAGACCCAGTACTTC. It is translated as CASSVGTGGRQETQYF.

V is TRBV2 and J is TRBJ2-5; D is undetermined. The V end lost 2 bases, the J end lost 0 bases, and 10 bases lay between the germline ends. The CDR3 contains 15 residues. Germline V gene data show CDR1 as SNHLY and CDR2 as FYNNEI. CDR3 bases: TGTGCCAGCAGTGAAAAGGCTAGTTACCAAGAGACCCAGTACTTC. Its protein is CASSEKASYQETQYF.

This clone was seen only a few times. The chain joins TRBV19 to TRBJ2-4; D possibly corresponds to TRBD1 (6 bases). The CDR3 has 18 amino acids. Germline CDR1 is LNHDA and CDR2 is SQIVND (reference sequence). V lost 5 bases to trimming and J lost 0 bases, with 20 bases between them. The CDR3 region has the DNA TGTGCCAGTAGTTACGGGTTAAACAGGGTTGTAGCCAAAAACATTCAGTACTTC. It is translated as CASSYGLNRVVAKNIQYF.

In nucleotides, the CDR3 is TGTGCCAGCAGCCAAGGGGGCGCAGGGGGTTATCAGCCCCAGCATTTT. Protein product: CASSQGGAGGYQPQHF. The gene calls are TRBV3-1 (or the pseudogene TRBV3-2) and TRBJ1-5, with TRBD1 matching 7 bases. Germline V CDR1 and CDR2: LGHDT, YNNKEL (reference sequence). Losses at the gene ends were 1 base for V and 5 bases for J; bases not matched to a gene: 8. The CDR3 totals 16 residues.

This clone turned up a few times. The chain couples TRBV2 to TRBJ2-5; the D gene is possibly TRBD1 (5 bases). V lost 6 bases and J 5 bases, leaving 19 bases between the germline ends. This CDR3 spans 15 amino acids. Germline CDR1 SNHLY, CDR2 FYNNEI. The CDR3 here is CASSEQTDPEETQYF. As DNA, the CDR3 is TGTGCCAGCAGCGAACAGACAGATCCGGAGGAGACCCAGTACTTC. Filled out from reference TRBV2 and TRBJ2-5, the complete variable domain reads EPEVTQTPSHQVTQMGQEVILRCVPISNHLYFYWYRQILGQKVEFLVSFYNNEISEKSEIFDDQFSVERPDGSNFTLKIRSTKLEDSAMYFCASSEQTDPEETQYFGPGTRLLVL.

The chain links TRBV18 to TRBJ2-7; D not certain. The CDR3 covers 14 residues. CDR1 KGHSH and CDR2 LQKENI come from the germline V gene. V shed 4 bases and J shed 0 bases, with 10 bases lying between them. CDR3 DNA sequence: TGTGCCAGCTCACGAATAGCAAGCTCCTACGAGCAGTACTTC. It is translated as CASSRIASSYEQYF.

The chain carries TRBV3-1 (or the pseudogene TRBV3-2) and TRBJ2-5, with D tentatively TRBD2 (7 bases). V was trimmed by 1 base and J by 5 bases, leaving 14 bases between them. The germline V gene encodes CDR1 LGHDT and CDR2 YNNKEL (reference sequence). This CDR3 has 15 residues. Written as DNA, the CDR3 is TGTGCCAGCAGCCAAGGCGCGGGGGCTCAGGAGACCCAGTACTTC. Amino acids: CASSQGAGAQETQYF.

This clone occurred a few times. The genes are TRBV7-9 and TRBJ2-5, with TRBD1 matching over 9 bases. Trimming took 6 bases from V and 4 from J; bases not matched to a gene: 6. This CDR3 comprises 14 residues. Per germline, CDR1 SEHNR and CDR2 FQNEAQ (reference sequence). The CDR3 reads CASSRLGQGETQYF. CDR3 nucleotides: TGTGCCAGCAGTCGACTGGGACAGGGAGAGACCCAGTACTTC.

The V and J genes are TRBV2 and TRBJ2-5; TRBD1 aligns across 11 bases. The junction had 4 bases not matched to a gene; V was cut back by 11 bases and J by 2 bases. CDR1 and CDR2 (germline): SNHLY, FYNNEI. This CDR3 comprises 13 residues. DNA for the CDR3: TGTGCCGGACAGGGGGCGAGGCAAGAGACCCAGTACTTC. This codes for CAGQGARQETQYF.

This clone was counted between two and nine times. For the CDR3, the DNA is TGTGCCTCCAAGGGAGGGACTGAAGCTTTCTTT. Translation: CASKGGTEAFF. The rearrangement joins TRBV6-7 to TRBJ1-1; D call uncertain. TRBV6-7 is marked as an open reading frame, function uncertain. The CDR3 extends over 11 amino acids. The V gene lost 11 bases and the J gene lost 5 bases, with 12 bases spanning the gap.

The chain combines TRBV4-1 with TRBJ2-7; D is unresolved. The germline CDR1 and CDR2 sequences are MGHRA and YSYEKL. V was clipped by 0 bases and J by 1 base, with 4 bases between them. CDR3 length: 13 residues. As DNA, the CDR3 is TGCGCCAGCAGCCAAGATCAGTCCTACGAGCAGTACTTC. Its translation: CASSQDQSYEQYF.

The chain is built from TRBV18 and TRBJ1-1; possibly TRBD1 for D (6 bases). Trimming removed 6 bases from V and 2 bases from J, with 22 bases in between. Germline V gene data show CDR1 as KGHSH and CDR2 as LQKENI. CDR3 size: 17 residues. The DNA for the CDR3 is TGTGCCAGCTCTGTGACAGGACCCCCGGCTGGAAACACTGAAGCTTTCTTT. Protein sequence: CASSVTGPPAGNTEAFF.

The rearrangement links TRBV18 to TRBJ1-1; 8 positions agree with TRBD1. This CDR3 is built from 15 residues. CDR1 KGHSH and CDR2 LQKENI come from the germline V gene. V dropped 4 bases and J dropped 2; count of bases not matched to a gene: 6. CDR3 in amino acids: CASSRRTGSNTEAFF. CDR3 sequence (DNA): TGTGCCAGCTCACGAAGGACAGGGAGCAACACTGAAGCTTTCTTT.

The chain employs TRBV20-1 and TRBJ1-5; D unclear. The CDR3 runs 15 residues. Germline V lookup: CDR1 DFQATT, CDR2 SNEGSKA (reference sequence). V gave up 3 bases and J gave up 3 bases, with 15 bases separating them. The CDR3 loop is CSASYDGRDNQPQHF. In DNA form, the CDR3 reads TGCAGTGCTAGTTATGACGGTCGGGACAATCAGCCCCAGCATTTT.

The rearrangement links TRBV5-1 to TRBJ2-7; D is possibly TRBD2 (6 bases). V lost 0 bases and J 5 bases, leaving 9 bases between the germline ends. Germline CDR1 reads SGHRS; CDR2 reads YFSETQ. The CDR3 spans 13 residues. CDR3 sequence: CASSLEGRNEQYF. The DNA for the CDR3 is TGCGCCAGCAGCTTGGAGGGGAGGAACGAGCAGTACTTC.

The chain joins TRBV3-1 (or the pseudogene TRBV3-2) to TRBJ2-5; 8 bases are shared with TRBD1. The CDR3 has 17 amino acids. CDR1 LGHDT and CDR2 YNNKEL come from the germline V gene (reference sequence). The V and J ends lost 1 base and 1 base, in that order; junction bases with no gene match: 8. CDR3 sequence: CASSQARPGGPQETQYF. Here the CDR3 DNA reads TGTGCCAGCAGCCAAGCCCGGCCAGGGGGCCCCCAAGAGACCCAGTACTTC.

The chain recombines TRBV11-2 with TRBJ1-1, with D possibly matching TRBD1 (5 bases). Trimming removed 3 bases at V and 5 bases at J, with 16 bases between. CDR1 and CDR2 from the germline V gene are SGHAT and FQNNGV. CDR3 length: 15 amino acids. CDR3 amino acids: CASSFRRGGKTEAFF. Here the CDR3 DNA reads TGTGCCAGCAGCTTTCGACGGGGGGGAAAAACTGAAGCTTTCTTT.

This chain links TRBV5-8 with TRBJ1-6, with 9 positions matching TRBD1. The V and J ends lost 0 bases and 7 bases, in that order; junction bases with no gene match: 2. The CDR3 sequence is 15 residues long. Germline V CDR1 and CDR2: SGHTS, YDEGEE. CDR3 protein: CASSLGQGENSPLHF. For the CDR3, the DNA is TGTGCCAGCAGCTTGGGACAGGGGGAAAATTCACCCCTCCACTTT.

This clone was observed a single time. The V gene is TRBV12-3 or TRBV12-4, the J gene TRBJ1-1; D perhaps matches TRBD1 (6 bases). Trimming removed 2 bases at V and 4 bases at J, with 8 bases between. The CDR3 runs to 13 residues. CDR3 DNA: TGTGCCAGCAGTTTACAACAGGGCACTGAAGCTTTCTTT. Amino acids: CASSLQQGTEAFF.